The source of this T cell receptor (beta chain) is a study of shared clonotypes between healthy human individuals. Study at large: Three plates were used per donor for CD4 naive, three for CD4 memory, two for CD8 naive and one for CD8 memory. General study points: Represented diversity, genetic and exposure-history alike, was limited by few donors. Naive subsets generally had larger estimated richness than memory subsets.

As regards this clone: Its cognate antigen is unknown.

From CD4+ cells came CD45RA+ naive and CD45RA-negative memory subsets. Trimming removed 10 bases from V and 1 base from J, with 17 bases in between. Germline CDR1 MNHNS, CDR2 SASEGT. The CDR3 totals 14 residues. TCRdb's table, derived via immunoSEQ multiplex PCR, lists solely in-frame clones and lacks some. The repertoire holds hundreds of thousands of clones, with around 97% as singletons. Material for sequencing was naive CD4+ T cells sorted from blood. Subset in this sample: CD45RA+ positively selected. This clonotype was sampled from a young woman in good health. V is TRBV6-1 and J is TRBJ2-7, with a weak D call TRBD1 (6 bases). The CDR3 DNA sequence: TGTGCCATCGGTGGGGACACCAGATCCTACGAGCAGTACTTC. Its protein product is CAIGGDTRSYEQYF.